Presented here are 25 T cell receptor beta chains from one specimen sequenced in a study of response to subunit inactivated influenza vaccine. From the RT-PCR reads, TCRdb called clonotypes with MiXCR, one entry per CDR3 protein. The table shows over 750,000 distinct CDR3 sequences, with less than 25% occurring only once. Source: PBMCs from blood, taken around 5 days after vaccination. These receptors were collected from a man in his forties or fifties who received an inactivated influenza vaccine.

In its sample, this clonotype was seen a few times. This chain joins TRBV29-1 and TRBJ2-6, with D possibly TRBD2 on 5 matching bases. V lost 4 bases and J lost 0, with 10 bases in between. The CDR3 runs to 15 residues. Germline lookup yields CDR1 SQVTM and CDR2 ANQGSEA. The CDR3 is CSVGGGLSGANVLTF. The CDR3 nucleotides are TGCAGCGTTGGTGGTGGACTCTCTGGGGCCAACGTCCTGACTTTC.

V is TRBV7-6 and J is TRBJ2-5; 8 positions match TRBD2. Germline CDR1 SGHVS, CDR2 FNYEAQ. The CDR3 runs to 18 residues. J lost 0 bases, V lost 5 bases, and 14 bases had no gene match. This CDR3 is CASSLLAGGSGYQETQYF. The CDR3 coding sequence is TGTGCCAGCAGCCTCCTGGCGGGAGGATCGGGGTACCAAGAGACCCAGTACTTC.

This clonotype was seen a few times. This sequence joins TRBV6-1 and TRBJ2-7; no reliable D call. The CDR3 is 13 amino acids. With 2 bases removed from V and 0 bases from J, the gap between germline ends came to 5 bases. Germline CDR1 reads MNHNS; CDR2 reads SASEGT. CDR3: CASSETSSYEQYF. DNA for the CDR3: TGTGCCAGCAGTGAAACAAGCTCCTACGAGCAGTACTTC.

This CDR3 is CASSDPATEETQYF. CDR3 nucleotides: TGTGCCAGCAGTGATCCAGCGACAGAAGAGACCCAGTACTTC. The chain uses TRBV2 and TRBJ2-5; TRBD1 might be the D (5 bases). The CDR3 runs to 14 residues. Germline V gene data show CDR1 as SNHLY and CDR2 as FYNNEI. V was pared by 3 bases and J by 3 bases, with 11 bases between. Full variable domain (missing parts from reference TRBV2 and TRBJ2-5): EPEVTQTPSHQVTQMGQEVILRCVPISNHLYFYWYRQILGQKVEFLVSFYNNEISEKSEIFDDQFSVERPDGSNFTLKIRSTKLEDSAMYFCASSDPATEETQYFGPGTRLLVL.

The table lists this clonotype with a few counts. The gene calls are TRBV20-1 and TRBJ1-5, with a weak D call TRBD1 (6 bases). V lost 5 bases and J lost 4, with 9 bases in between. The CDR3 runs to 12 residues. In germline, CDR1 is DFQATT, CDR2 SNEGSKA (reference sequence). CDR3 sequence reads: CSARDINQPQHF. In nucleotides, the CDR3 is TGCAGTGCTCGGGACATTAATCAGCCCCAGCATTTT.

The J gene is TRBJ1-4, the V gene TRBV5-1, with D uncertain. The CDR3 runs 15 residues. Germline loops: CDR1 SGHRS, CDR2 YFSETQ. Trimming took 2 bases from V and 8 from J, leaving 16 bases between them. CDR3 residues: CASSLMGLSAEKLFF. The CDR3 DNA reads as TGCGCCAGCAGCTTAATGGGGTTATCGGCCGAAAAACTGTTTTTT.

CDR3 nucleotide sequence: TGTGCCAGCTCACCATCCAGTGGGTACCTGAATGAAAAACTGTTTTTT. Its translation: CASSPSSGYLNEKLFF. The chain uses TRBV18 and TRBJ1-4; D unresolved. V lost 2 bases and J 5 bases, leaving 15 bases between the germline ends. The CDR3 is 16 amino acids. Germline lookup yields CDR1 KGHSH and CDR2 LQKENI.

The chain joins TRBV20-1 to TRBJ2-1, with 9 bases fitting TRBD2. The CDR3 extends over 17 amino acids. The V segment lost 0 bases and the J segment 7 bases; nucleotides outside the gene matches: 13. Germline loops: CDR1 DFQATT, CDR2 SNEGSKA (reference sequence). This chain's CDR3 is CSAREASGGTLRNEQFF. CDR3 bases: TGCAGTGCTAGAGAGGCCAGCGGGGGGACCCTACGGAATGAGCAGTTCTTC.

This clonotype showed up just a few times. This chain links TRBV5-1 with TRBJ2-1, with D tentatively TRBD2 (6 bases). The germline V gene encodes CDR1 SGHRS and CDR2 YFSETQ. V was shortened by 6 bases and J by 2 bases, with 27 bases between the two germline ends. This CDR3 spans 19 amino acids. In DNA, the CDR3 is TGCGCCAGCAACCTCGCCCCCAACGGGAGAGGAGGGGCCTACAATGAGCAGTTCTTC. Encoded protein: CASNLAPNGRGGAYNEQFF.

This clonotype has only a few counts. This CDR3 is CASSQEGSGSGNEQFF. DNA for the CDR3: TGTGCCAGCAGCCAAGAAGGTAGCGGGAGTGGCAATGAGCAGTTCTTC. V usage is TRBV3-1 and J usage is TRBJ2-1, with 9 bases lining up with TRBD2. V trimming: 0 bases; J trimming: 6 bases; junction bases outside the gene matches: 6. The CDR3 consists of 16 residues. Germline values: CDR1 LGHDT, CDR2 YNNKEL (reference sequence).

This clonotype was recorded a few times. The chain has TRBV20-1 and TRBJ2-7, with a possible D match to TRBD1 (6 bases). Germline-derived CDR1 and CDR2 are DFQATT and SNEGSKA (reference sequence). Trimming cost V 2 bases and J 4 bases, with 9 bases left between them. The CDR3 sequence is 12 residues long. CDR3 sequence: CSARLDRYEQYF. The CDR3 nucleotides read TGCAGTGCTAGATTGGACAGATACGAGCAGTACTTC.

This clonotype occurred a few times. J is TRBJ2-1 and V is TRBV4-1; a weak D match, TRBD1 (5 bases). The CDR3 is made up of 15 amino acids. The germline V gene encodes CDR1 MGHRA and CDR2 YSYEKL. V dropped 1 base and J dropped 9 bases, with 16 bases sitting between them. The CDR3 region is CASSQVSGAEFEQFF. The CDR3 DNA sequence: TGCGCCAGCAGCCAAGTAAGTGGGGCGGAGTTTGAGCAGTTCTTC.

The chain carries TRBV6-5 and TRBJ2-5; 10 nucleotides line up with TRBD1. V lost 2 bases to trimming and J lost 5 bases; unmatched junction nucleotides: 8. Germline V gene sequence: CDR1 MNHEY, CDR2 SVGAGI. The CDR3 runs to 16 residues. The CDR3 region has the DNA TGTGCCAGCAGTTACGGTGACAGGGGGCGTGAGGAGACCCAGTACTTC. Translation: CASSYGDRGREETQYF.

This clonotype appeared once. The chain employs TRBV7-9 and TRBJ2-7; 7 bases align to TRBD1. Germline CDR1 and CDR2: SEHNR and FQNEAQ (reference sequence). V shed 6 bases and J 2 bases; nucleotides not matched to a gene: 10. The CDR3 length is 15 residues. CDR3 bases: TGTGCCAGCAGAAGGGGGCAGGGAGCAACCTACGAGCAGTACTTC. Its translation is CASRRGQGATYEQYF.

This clonotype was seen more than once but under ten times. The rearrangement uses TRBV20-1 and TRBJ2-1, with 8 bases matching TRBD1. There are 14 residues in the CDR3. Germline V gene sequence: CDR1 DFQATT, CDR2 SNEGSKA (reference sequence). The J segment lost 7 bases and the V segment lost 4 bases, leaving 9 bases of the junction unmatched. The CDR3 sequence: CSATGGRGWNEQFF. The CDR3, as DNA: TGCAGTGCTACAGGGGGCAGAGGGTGGAATGAGCAGTTCTTC.

The rearrangement joins TRBV9 to TRBJ2-7, with TRBD1 identical over 9 bases. V was clipped by 3 bases and J by 2 bases; unmatched bases: 9. The germline V gene has CDR1 SGDLS and CDR2 YYNGEE. This CDR3 has 16 amino acids. The CDR3 DNA reads as TGTGCCAGCAGCGCCAGACCGGGACAGGGACCCTACGAGCAGTACTTC. Encoded protein: CASSARPGQGPYEQYF.

This chain uses TRBV18 with TRBJ2-1; D might be TRBD2 (6 bases). The ends were cut back, 3 bases at V and 0 bases at J, with 9 bases in the middle. The CDR3 is 15 amino acids. Germline CDR1 KGHSH, CDR2 LQKENI. CDR3 nucleotide sequence: TGTGCCAGCTCACCGATGCGGGACTCCTACAATGAGCAGTTCTTC. Its translation: CASSPMRDSYNEQFF.

This clonotype was found a few times. The chain employs TRBV6-5 and TRBJ2-1; possibly TRBD2 for D (6 bases). The germline gives CDR1 MNHEY, CDR2 SVGAGI. Trimming removed 0 bases from V and 10 bases from J, with 10 bases in between. The CDR3 loop spans 13 amino acids. The DNA for the CDR3 is TGTGCCAGCAGTTACTCGGAGGGTCGGGAGCAGTTCTTC. Amino acid sequence: CASSYSEGREQFF.

The J gene is TRBJ2-3, the V gene TRBV7-6; possible D gene TRBD1, 6 bases. CDR1 is SGHVS, CDR2 FNYEAQ, per germline. The CDR3 contains 20 residues. Trimming took off 2 bases at V and 0 bases at J, with 24 bases between the two ends. CDR3 residues: CASSLRVRGSQITSTDTQYF. The CDR3 region has the DNA TGTGCCAGCAGCTTAAGAGTCAGGGGCAGCCAAATAACTAGCACAGATACGCAGTATTTT.

The V and J genes are TRBV5-1 and TRBJ1-6; no reliable D call. The CDR3 runs to 16 residues. The V gene lost 4 bases and the J gene lost 5 bases, with 16 bases spanning the gap. The V gene's germline CDR1 is SGHRS and CDR2 YFSETQ. The CDR3 protein is CASSMGGLLNNSPLHF. CDR3 in DNA: TGCGCCAGCAGCATGGGAGGACTTCTGAATAATTCACCCCTCCACTTT.

This clonotype was picked up a small number of times. This chain connects TRBV20-1 to TRBJ2-5; 11 positions match TRBD2. The CDR3 sequence is 15 residues long. V lost 6 bases to trimming and J lost 2 bases; unmatched junction nucleotides: 8. The germline V gene encodes CDR1 DFQATT and CDR2 SNEGSKA (reference sequence). The CDR3 loop is CSARGGLAVQETQYF. In DNA, the CDR3 is TGCAGTGCGCGGGGGGGACTAGCGGTACAAGAGACCCAGTACTTC.

The V gene is TRBV5-5, the J gene TRBJ2-7, with 9 bases aligning to TRBD1. The germline CDR1 and CDR2 sequences are SGHKS and YYEKEE (reference sequence). Losses at the gene ends were 3 bases for V and 5 bases for J; bases not matched to a gene: 9. The CDR3 is 15 amino acids. CDR3: CASSYLGQGNDEQYF. The CDR3 coding sequence is TGTGCCAGCAGCTACCTAGGACAGGGGAACGACGAGCAGTACTTC.

This clonotype showed up just a few times. The chain recombines TRBV6-2 or TRBV6-3 with TRBJ2-3, with TRBD2 matching over 14 bases. V lost 7 bases and J lost 0; bases outside the gene matches: 18. The germline CDR1 and CDR2 sequences are MNHEY and SVGEGT. This CDR3 contains 21 residues. CDR3 in amino acids: CASTPWGLRLAGGTSTDTQYF. The CDR3 DNA is TGTGCCAGCACTCCGTGGGGCCTTAGACTAGCGGGGGGGACTAGCACAGATACGCAGTATTTT.

The rearrangement links TRBV4-2 to TRBJ2-3; 7 bases are shared with TRBD1. Germline trimming cut 4 bases from V and 6 bases from J; bases unmatched to any gene: 13. The length of the CDR3 is 16 residues. Germline CDR1 and CDR2: LGHNA and YNFKEQ. The CDR3 bases are TGTGCCAGCAGCCCACGTGCGACAGGGTACGCTGATACGCAGTATTTT. Translation gives CASSPRATGYADTQYF.

This clonotype came up a few times. The CDR3 DNA reads as TGCAGTGCCAACAGGGCCGGTTGGGGAAAATACGAGCAGTACTTC. Translated, it gives CSANRAGWGKYEQYF. V and J are TRBV20-1 and TRBJ2-7, with D maybe TRBD1 (6 bases). From germline, CDR1 is DFQATT and CDR2 SNEGSKA (reference sequence). The CDR3 is 15 residues long. Trimming shortened V by 6 bases and J by 4 bases, and 22 bases separated the two germline ends.